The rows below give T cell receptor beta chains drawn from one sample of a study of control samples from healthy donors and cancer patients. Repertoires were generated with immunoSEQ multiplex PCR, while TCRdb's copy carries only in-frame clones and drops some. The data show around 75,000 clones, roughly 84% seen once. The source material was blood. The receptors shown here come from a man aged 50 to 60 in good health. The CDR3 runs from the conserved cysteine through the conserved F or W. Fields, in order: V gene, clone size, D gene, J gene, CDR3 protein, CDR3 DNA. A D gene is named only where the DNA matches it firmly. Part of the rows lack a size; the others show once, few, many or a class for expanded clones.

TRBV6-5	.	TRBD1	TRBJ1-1	CASSLDRGTEAFF	TGTGCCAGCAGCCTCGACAGGGGGACTGAAGCTTTCTTT
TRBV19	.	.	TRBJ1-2	CASTPLRDYGYTF	TGTGCCAGTACCCCCCTGCGGGACTATGGCTACACCTTC
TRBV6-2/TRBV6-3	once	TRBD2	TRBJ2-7	CASSRTSVGWQYF	TGTGCCAGCAGCCGGACTAGCGTGGGTTGGCAGTACTTC
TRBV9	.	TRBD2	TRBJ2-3	CASSFGLAVSTDTQYF	TGTGCCAGCAGCTTCGGACTAGCGGTGAGCACAGATACGCAGTATTTT
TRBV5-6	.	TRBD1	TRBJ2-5	CASSLDRGGTQYF	TGTGCCAGCAGCTTGGACAGGGGTGGGACCCAGTACTTC
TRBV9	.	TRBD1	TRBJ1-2	CASSTGGQGNYGYTF	TGTGCCAGCAGCACGGGGGGACAGGGGAACTATGGCTACACCTTC
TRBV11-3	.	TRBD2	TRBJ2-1	CASSRSSGTINNEQFF	TGTGCCAGCAGCCGATCTAGCGGGACTATAAACAATGAGCAGTTCTTC
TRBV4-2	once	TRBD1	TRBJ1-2	CASSQVPGTGGGYTF	TGTGCCAGCAGCCAAGTCCCGGGGACAGGGGGAGGCTACACCTTC
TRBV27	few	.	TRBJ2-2	CASGRPRGGTPGELFF	TGTGCCAGCGGAAGACCGAGAGGGGGGACTCCCGGGGAGCTGTTTTTT
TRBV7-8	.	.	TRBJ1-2	CASSLALSSPGYTF	TGTGCCAGCAGCTTAGCTCTGAGTAGTCCTGGCTACACCTTC
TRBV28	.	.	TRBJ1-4	CATETSTNEKLFF	TGTGCTACAGAAACTAGCACTAATGAAAAACTGTTTTTT
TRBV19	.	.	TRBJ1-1	CASSMGGDTEAFF	TGTGCCAGTAGTATGGGGGGGGACACTGAAGCTTTCTTT
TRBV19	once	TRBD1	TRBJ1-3	CASRVTGADTIYF	TGTGCCAGTAGGGTAACAGGGGCAGACACCATATATTTT
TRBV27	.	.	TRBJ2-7	CASSLESFHEQYF	TGTGCCAGCAGTTTGGAGTCTTTCCACGAGCAGTACTTC
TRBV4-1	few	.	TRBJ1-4	CASSQDRDRTNEKLFF	TGCGCCAGCAGCCAAGATCGTGACAGAACTAATGAAAAACTGTTTTTT
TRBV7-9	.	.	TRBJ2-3	CASSPGMGGHTDTQYF	TGTGCCAGCAGCCCAGGGATGGGGGGCCATACAGATACGCAGTATTTT
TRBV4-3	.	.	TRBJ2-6	CASSQDWSSGANVLTF	TGCGCCAGCAGCCAAGACTGGAGCTCTGGGGCCAACGTCCTGACTTTC
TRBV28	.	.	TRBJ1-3	CASSLWVGGTYSGNTIYF	TGTGCCAGCAGTTTATGGGTAGGCGGAACTTACTCTGGAAACACCATATATTTT
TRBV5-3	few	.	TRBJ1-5	CARSRRDVPQHF	TGTGCCAGAAGCCGGCGGGATGTTCCCCAGCATTTT
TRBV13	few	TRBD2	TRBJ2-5	CASSLAQGASPGLAGPLGETQYF	TGTGCCAGCAGCTTAGCACAGGGGGCGAGCCCGGGACTAGCGGGCCCACTGGGGGAGACCCAGTACTTC
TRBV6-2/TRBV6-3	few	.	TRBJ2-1	CASSSWGVVDEQFF	TGTGCCAGCAGCTCCTGGGGAGTGGTCGATGAGCAGTTCTTC
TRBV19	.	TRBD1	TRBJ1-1	CASSGTGITEAFF	TGTGCCAGTAGCGGGACAGGGATCACTGAAGCTTTCTTT
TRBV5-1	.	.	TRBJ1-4	CASSEQRARVEKLFF	TGCGCCAGCAGTGAACAAAGGGCGAGGGTTGAAAAACTGTTTTTT
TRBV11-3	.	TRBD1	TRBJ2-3	CASSLWTGEFADTQYF	TGTGCCAGCAGCCTCTGGACAGGGGAGTTTGCAGATACGCAGTATTTT
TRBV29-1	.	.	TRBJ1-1	CSVEDPGTEAFF	TGCAGCGTTGAAGATCCGGGCACTGAAGCTTTCTTT
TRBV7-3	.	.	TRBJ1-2	CASSLGLGVGGYTF	TGTGCCAGCAGCTTAGGATTAGGGGTCGGGGGCTACACCTTC
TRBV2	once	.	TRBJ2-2	CASNFEGAGELFF	TGTGCCAGCAATTTCGAGGGGGCCGGGGAGCTGTTTTTT
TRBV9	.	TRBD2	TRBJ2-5	CASSKPQSGNQETQYF	TGTGCCAGCTCCAAACCACAGAGCGGGAATCAAGAGACCCAGTACTTC
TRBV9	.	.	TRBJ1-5	CASSEGNSNQPQHF	TGTGCCAGCAGCGAAGGGAATAGCAATCAGCCCCAGCATTTT
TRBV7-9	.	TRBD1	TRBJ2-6	CASSRGTGHKAGANVLTF	TGTGCCAGCAGCCGAGGGACAGGGCATAAAGCTGGGGCCAACGTCCTGACTTTC
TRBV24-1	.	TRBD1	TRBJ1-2	CATSDQRQGVYGYTF	TGTGCCACCAGTGATCAGCGTCAGGGGGTATATGGCTACACCTTC
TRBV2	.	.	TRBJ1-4	CASSLDAEGEKLFF	TGTGCCAGCAGTCTTGACGCGGAGGGAGAAAAACTGTTTTTT
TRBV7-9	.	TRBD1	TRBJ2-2	CASSPTGGLTGELFF	TGTGCCAGCAGCCCGACAGGGGGCTTGACCGGGGAGCTGTTTTTT
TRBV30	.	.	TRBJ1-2	CAWSGGSYGYTF	TGTGCCTGGAGTGGGGGCTCGTATGGCTACACCTTC
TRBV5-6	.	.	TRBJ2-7	CASSSRGRLSSYEQYF	TGTGCCAGCAGTTCGAGGGGACGGCTGAGCTCCTACGAGCAGTACTTC
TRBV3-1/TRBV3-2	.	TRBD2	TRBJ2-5	CASSPAAAGGLETQYF	TGTGCCAGCAGCCCAGCGGCAGCGGGGGGGCTTGAGACCCAGTACTTC
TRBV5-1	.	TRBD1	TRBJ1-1	CASSLEAGGDNEAFF	TGCGCCAGCAGCCTGGAGGCAGGGGGCGATAATGAAGCTTTCTTT
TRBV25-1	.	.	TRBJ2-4	CAYDSAGSLVF	TGTGCTTATGACAGCGCCGGGAGCTTAGTTTTC
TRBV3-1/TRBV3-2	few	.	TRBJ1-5	CASSVKGSDQPQHF	TGTGCCAGCAGCGTCAAGGGGTCGGATCAGCCCCAGCATTTT
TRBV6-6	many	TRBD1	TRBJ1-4	CASSPRDRSKDNEKLFF	TGTGCCAGCAGTCCACGGGACAGGTCCAAGGATAATGAAAAACTGTTTTTT
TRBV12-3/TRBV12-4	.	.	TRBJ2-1	CASSPEYNEQFF	TGTGCCAGCAGTCCGGAGTACAATGAGCAGTTCTTC
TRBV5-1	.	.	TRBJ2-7	CASSLAERGPYEQYF	TGCGCCAGCAGCTTGGCCGAGAGGGGCCCCTACGAGCAGTACTTC
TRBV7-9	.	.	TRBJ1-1	CASSLTQGLGTEAFF	TGTGCCAGCAGCTTAACGCAGGGGTTGGGCACTGAAGCTTTCTTT
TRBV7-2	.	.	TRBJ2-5	CASSLAGTPQETQYF	TGTGCCAGCAGCTTAGCGGGGACACCTCAAGAGACCCAGTACTTC
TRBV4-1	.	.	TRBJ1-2	CASSQERALPYGYTF	TGCGCCAGCAGCCAAGAACGGGCACTCCCCTATGGCTACACCTTC
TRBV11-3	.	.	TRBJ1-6	CASSPTYNSPLHF	TGTGCCAGCAGCCCCACCTATAATTCACCCCTCCACTTT
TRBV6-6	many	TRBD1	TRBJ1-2	CASSPVGTGLGGYTF	TGTGCCAGCAGCCCGGTAGGGACAGGATTAGGTGGCTACACCTTC
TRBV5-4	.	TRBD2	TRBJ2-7	CASSWLAGPRGEQYF	TGTGCCAGCAGCTGGCTAGCGGGACCTCGGGGGGAGCAGTACTTC
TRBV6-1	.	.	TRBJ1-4	CASSEAPMGEKLFF	TGTGCCAGCAGTGAAGCCCCCATGGGGGAAAAACTGTTTTTT
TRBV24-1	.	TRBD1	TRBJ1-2	CATGRTGYGYTF	TGTGCCACCGGACGGACAGGCTATGGCTACACCTTC